These 25 T cell receptor beta chains were all obtained from the same sample, sequenced in a study of cytomegalovirus exposure and HLA in healthy donors. It was with 60 Vbeta and 13 Jbeta primers that the PCR ran. Profiling relied on immunoSEQ multiplex PCR, and the TCRdb table lists in-frame clones only, not all of them. Altogether about 160,000 clones are present, under 75% being singletons, with the ten largest covering approximately 6.6%. Material for sequencing was PBMCs. Receptors originate from a woman aged 55-75 years in good health and CMV-seropositive.

The genes are TRBV30 and TRBJ2-7; 7 nucleotides align to TRBD2. Germline V CDR1 and CDR2: GTSNPN, SVGIG (reference sequence). V shed 0 bases, J shed 4 bases, and the junction held 9 bases outside the gene matches. The length of the CDR3 is 15 residues. Here the CDR3 DNA reads TGTGCCTGGAGTGTACAAGCGGGACTATTGTACGAGCAGTACTTC. It codes for CAWSVQAGLLYEQYF. Complete variable domain (other parts from reference TRBV30 and TRBJ2-7): SQTIHQWPATLVQPVGSPLSLECTVEGTSNPNLYWYRQAAGRGLQLLFYSVGIGQISSEVPQNLSASRPQDRQFILSSKKLLLSDSGFYLCAWSVQAGLLYEQYFGPGTRLTVT.

The V gene is TRBV12-5, the J gene TRBJ2-3; 13 positions match TRBD2. This CDR3 is built from 15 residues. CDR1 LGHNT and CDR2 FRNRAP come from the germline V gene. The ends lost 4 bases at V and 14 bases at J; junction bases unmatched: 12. DNA for the CDR3: TGTGCTAGTGGTTCTATGACTAGCGGGAGGCCCGCCTTGTATTTT. This gives the protein CASGSMTSGRPALYF.

The chain carries TRBV7-2 and TRBJ2-1; 7 positions match TRBD2. This CDR3 contains 15 residues. In germline, CDR1 is SGHTA, CDR2 FQGNSA. With V trimmed by 5 bases and J by 9 bases, 13 bases remained unmatched. In DNA form, the CDR3 reads TGTGCCAGCAGCCCAGAAGCGGCTAGCGGTCGTGAGCAGTTCTTC. As protein: CASSPEAASGREQFF.

This clone was counted a few times. The chain joins TRBV18 to TRBJ2-2; 9 positions agree with TRBD2. The junction had 7 bases not matched to a gene; V was cut back by 0 bases and J by 2 bases. Germline CDR1 reads KGHSH; CDR2 reads LQKENI. CDR3 length: 18 amino acids. CDR3 residues: CASSPPRGGLPNTGELFF. The CDR3 DNA follows: TGTGCCAGCTCACCACCGCGGGGGGGACTTCCTAACACCGGGGAGCTGTTTTTT. The whole variable domain, filled in from reference TRBV18 and TRBJ2-2, reads NAGVMQNPRHLVRRRGQEARLRCSPMKGHSHVYWYRQLPEEGLKFMVYLQKENIIDESGMPKERFSAEFPKEGPSILRIQQVVRGDSAAYFCASSPPRGGLPNTGELFFGEGSRLTVL.

CDR3 sequence: CASTKDRARDISNQPQHF. The DNA for the CDR3 is TGCGCCAGCACAAAGGACAGGGCCCGAGATATAAGCAATCAGCCCCAGCATTTT. V usage is TRBV10-1 and J usage is TRBJ1-5, with 8 bases identical to TRBD1. Looked up from germline, CDR1 is WNHNN and CDR2 is SYGVQD (reference sequence). There are 18 residues in the CDR3. With 7 bases clipped from V and 1 base from J, the junction kept 15 bases outside the gene matches.

V is TRBV9 and J is TRBJ2-3; no definite D call. CDR3 length: 14 amino acids. V was cut by 0 bases and J by 6 bases, with 11 bases left in between. CDR1 and CDR2 from the germline V gene are SGDLS and YYNGEE. For the CDR3, the DNA is TGTGCCAGCAGCGTAGTTAATGAGGTCGATACGCAGTATTTT. Translated: CASSVVNEVDTQYF.

The chain couples TRBV28 to TRBJ2-7; 10 bases line up with TRBD2. After removal of 3 bases from V and 2 bases from J, the junction contained 4 bases not matched to a gene. Germline V gives CDR1 MDHEN, CDR2 SYDVKM. This CDR3 has 15 amino acids. The CDR3 protein is CASSFGAGGPYEQYF. The DNA for the CDR3 is TGTGCCAGCAGTTTTGGAGCGGGAGGGCCCTACGAGCAGTACTTC.

The chain couples TRBV2 to TRBJ2-3; 7 nucleotides match TRBD2. CDR3 length: 15 amino acids. Germline CDR1 SNHLY, CDR2 FYNNEI. Trimming cost V 3 bases and J 4 bases; bases outside gene matches: 7. DNA of the CDR3: TGTGCCAGCAGTGAGTTTGCGGGAGAGGCAGATACGCAGTATTTT. Protein product: CASSEFAGEADTQYF.

The V and J genes are TRBV28 and TRBJ2-1; TRBD2 matches 12 bases. The V gene's germline CDR1 is MDHEN and CDR2 SYDVKM. The CDR3 spans 15 residues. The ends lost 6 bases at V and 9 bases at J; junction bases unmatched: 9. CDR3 nucleotides: TGTGCCAGCAGCACCCGACTAGCGGGAGTGGGTGAGCAGTTCTTC. This translates into CASSTRLAGVGEQFF.

The chain is built from TRBV10-3 and TRBJ1-1, with 11 bases that match TRBD1. The V and J ends lost 2 bases and 11 bases, in that order; junction bases with no gene match: 10. The CDR3 consists of 15 residues. Germline CDR1 and CDR2: ENHRY and SYGVKD. The CDR3 bases are TGTGCCATCAGTGAGGGGGACAGGGGGTCGGTCAAGGCTTTCTTT. Protein: CAISEGDRGSVKAFF.

This clone was observed a few times. This chain joins TRBV9 and TRBJ2-2, with 7 bases that match TRBD2. Germline V CDR1 and CDR2: SGDLS, YYNGEE. The CDR3 extends over 16 amino acids. J was trimmed by 7 bases and V by 1 base; bases with no gene match: 10. The CDR3 bases are TGTGCCAGCAGCGTATCTGGGACTATCCAGGGCGGGGAGCTGTTTTTT. Protein sequence: CASSVSGTIQGGELFF. The whole variable domain, remainder taken from reference TRBV9 and TRBJ2-2, is DSGVTQTPKHLITATGQRVTLRCSPRSGDLSVYWYQQSLDQGLQFLIQYYNGEERAKGNILERFSAQQFPDLHSELNLSSLELGDSALYFCASSVSGTIQGGELFFGEGSRLTVL.

The V gene is TRBV5-4, the J gene TRBJ2-6; D not certain. Trimming stripped 4 bases from V and 3 bases from J, with 11 bases between. The CDR3 is made up of 15 amino acids. Per the germline V gene, CDR1 is SGHNT and CDR2 is YYREEE (reference sequence). CDR3: CASSPRLGGANVLTF. The CDR3 DNA is TGTGCCAGCAGCCCCCGCCTAGGTGGGGCCAACGTCCTGACTTTC. Looking up the rest from reference TRBV5-4 and TRBJ2-6 gives the full variable domain: ETGVTQSPTHLIKTRGQQVTLRCSSQSGHNTVSWYQQALGQGPQFIFQYYREEENGRGNFPPRFSGLQFPNYSSELNVNALELDDSALYLCASSPRLGGANVLTFGAGSRLTVL.

The J gene is TRBJ2-1, the V gene TRBV28, with 8 nucleotides matching TRBD2. The J segment lost 2 bases and the V segment lost 11 bases, leaving 8 bases of the junction unmatched. CDR1 MDHEN and CDR2 SYDVKM come from the germline V gene. The CDR3 totals 14 residues. The CDR3 here is CAAKSGSAYNEQFF. The CDR3 nucleotides read TGTGCCGCCAAGAGCGGGAGCGCCTACAATGAGCAGTTCTTC.

The genes are TRBV18 and TRBJ2-2; 10 nucleotides agree with TRBD1. The CDR3 spans 17 residues. Germline CDR1 reads KGHSH; CDR2 reads LQKENI. The ends lost 4 bases at V and 6 bases at J; junction bases unmatched: 11. The CDR3 bases are TGTGCCAGCTCACTAACGACAGGGGGCAGAGAGCCCGGGGAGCTGTTTTTT. It yields the protein CASSLTTGGREPGELFF.

Remarks on this clone: Additional DNA sequences in this sample encode the identical CDR3. V gene TRBV30 combines with J gene TRBJ2-3, with TRBD1 matching over 8 bases. Unmatched junction bases numbered 0, after V lost 0 bases and J lost 1 base. The CDR3 is made up of 14 amino acids. The V gene's germline CDR1 is GTSNPN and CDR2 SVGIG (reference sequence). The CDR3 loop is CAWSVQGGTDTQYF. In nucleotides, the CDR3 is TGTGCCTGGAGTGTACAGGGGGGCACAGATACGCAGTATTTT.

The V call is TRBV20-1, the J call TRBJ1-1; maybe TRBD1 (6 bases). This CDR3 spans 11 amino acids. Germline values: CDR1 DFQATT, CDR2 SNEGSKA (reference sequence). Trimming shortened V by 1 base and J by 8 bases, and 8 bases separated the two germline ends. In DNA, the CDR3 is TGCAGTGCTAGAGTTGACAGGGAAGCTTTCTTT. This encodes CSARVDREAFF.

The gene calls are TRBV28 and TRBJ1-1; 10 bases are shared with TRBD1. There are 14 residues in the CDR3. V lost 5 bases to trimming and J lost 4 bases; unmatched junction nucleotides: 4. Germline V gene lookup returns CDR1 MDHEN and CDR2 SYDVKM. CDR3 sequence (DNA): TGTGCCAGCAGTGTCCGGGACAGGGGCACTGAAGCTTTCTTT. This gives the protein CASSVRDRGTEAFF.

This clone was observed once. This chain links TRBV9 with TRBJ2-2; TRBD1 agrees at 10 bases. Germline trimming cut 3 bases from V and 4 bases from J; bases unmatched to any gene: 3. Germline V gene sequence: CDR1 SGDLS, CDR2 YYNGEE. The CDR3 is 15 residues long. CDR3 coding DNA: TGTGCCAGCAGCGGACAGGGGGCGACCACCGGGGAGCTGTTTTTT. It codes for CASSGQGATTGELFF.

This chain joins TRBV5-1 and TRBJ2-5; 8 nucleotides line up with TRBD1. Germline V gene data show CDR1 as SGHRS and CDR2 as YFSETQ. V trimming: 6 bases; J trimming: 3 bases; junction bases outside the gene matches: 4. The CDR3 is 13 amino acids. CDR3 in DNA: TGCGCCAGCATAGAGGACAGGGAAGAGACCCAGTACTTC. This sequence encodes CASIEDREETQYF.

The chain uses TRBV5-4 and TRBJ1-3, with a weak D call TRBD1 (5 bases). V lost 4 bases and J 0 bases, leaving 14 bases between the germline ends. This CDR3 region has 16 residues. The V gene's germline CDR1 is SGHNT and CDR2 YYREEE (reference sequence). This chain's CDR3 is CASSGGGRTSGNTIYF. In nucleotides, the CDR3 is TGTGCCAGCAGCGGGGGGGGACGGACCTCTGGAAACACCATATATTTT.

V gene TRBV19 combines with J gene TRBJ1-2, with 7 positions matching TRBD1. J was trimmed by 4 bases and V by 1 base; bases with no gene match: 0. This CDR3 spans 13 amino acids. Looked up from germline, CDR1 is LNHDA and CDR2 is SQIVND (reference sequence). CDR3 sequence (DNA): TGTGCCAGTAGTATAGGACAGGGCTATGGCTACACCTTC. Its translation is CASSIGQGYGYTF.

The chain couples TRBV18 to TRBJ2-1; TRBD1 aligns across 7 bases. This CDR3 region has 16 residues. Germline CDR1 and CDR2: KGHSH and LQKENI. V was pared by 1 base and J by 6 bases, with 9 bases of the junction left unmatched. Here the CDR3 reads CASSPQGTAVPNEQFF. DNA of the CDR3: TGTGCCAGCTCACCACAAGGGACAGCCGTCCCCAATGAGCAGTTCTTC.

The rearrangement links TRBV20-1 to TRBJ2-7; D gene ambiguous. Germline V gene lookup returns CDR1 DFQATT and CDR2 SNEGSKA (reference sequence). Between the trimmed V and J ends, which lost 0 bases and 4 bases, there was a span of 4 bases. The CDR3 has 11 residues. The CDR3 sequence is CSARDEYEQYF. The DNA for the CDR3 is TGCAGTGCTAGAGATGAGTACGAGCAGTACTTC.

This rearrangement joins TRBV5-1 to TRBJ2-2, with D uncertain. V lost 5 bases, J lost 0 bases, and 8 bases lay in between. CDR1 is SGHRS, CDR2 YFSETQ, per germline. The CDR3 length is 14 residues. CDR3 in amino acids: CASRGSTNTGELFF. The CDR3 DNA reads as TGCGCCAGCAGGGGCAGCACGAACACCGGGGAGCTGTTTTTT.

This sequence joins TRBV9 and TRBJ2-1; D gene uncertain. This CDR3 region has 15 residues. Germline V lookup: CDR1 SGDLS, CDR2 YYNGEE. With 0 bases removed from V and 7 bases from J, the gap between germline ends came to 14 bases. As DNA, the CDR3 is TGTGCCAGCAGCGTAGACCTAGGTTTTCTAAATGAGCAGTTCTTC. Protein sequence: CASSVDLGFLNEQFF.